This T cell receptor beta chain originates from a study of T cells in Graves' hyperthyroidism and ophthalmopathy. Those with hyperthyroidism were 18 to 65 years old, newly diagnosed, and ill for under 2 months. Findings and caveats of the study: Most thyroid clonotypes expanded above 0.001 were also detected in blood.

TCR beta CDR3 sequences were amplified from RNA transcripts. Initially, a first-round RT-PCR of the TCR CDR3 employed the HTBI primer set. Using its own MiXCR run on the multiplex PCR reads, TCRdb lists one record per CDR3 protein. Of roughly 700,000 distinct CDR3 sequences in the sample, 35% are singletons; the top ten hold more than 25%. V gave up 8 bases and J gave up 7 bases; unmatched junction bases: 17. The CDR3 covers 15 residues. Germline CDR1 DFQATT, CDR2 SNEGSKA (reference sequence). As concerns this clonotype: Antigen specificity is unknown.

Sequenced material: blood. The receptor comes from a woman aged 35 to 49 with Graves' hyperthyroidism. The chain joins TRBV20-1 to TRBJ1-1; 9 bases are a match to TRBD1. The CDR3 nucleotides are TGCAGTCATGGCCTCCGGGACAGGGCGTTTCTTGAAGCTTTCTTT. Its translation is CSHGLRDRAFLEAFF.